Below, 13 T cell receptor beta chains from the same sample are listed, as sequenced in a study of CD8 T cells in ankylosing spondylitis. TCRdb recomputed calls from the 5' RACE reads with MiXCR, one row per CDR3 protein. The profile shows 300,000 to 350,000 distinct CDR3 sequences, approximately 15% of them singletons. The sequencing input was blood, either unsorted or a sorted T cell fraction (not recorded which). The source is a male donor with ankylosing spondylitis or in good health (not recorded which).

This clonotype came up a few times. The rearrangement links TRBV5-1 to TRBJ1-1; TRBD1 is a possible D gene (5 bases). CDR1 and CDR2 (germline): SGHRS, YFSETQ. V shed 0 bases and J shed 1 base, with 13 bases lying between them. The CDR3 is 16 residues long. The CDR3 DNA sequence: TGCGCCAGCAGCTTGGGTACAGTGACAGCGAACACTGAAGCTTTCTTT. Encoded protein: CASSLGTVTANTEAFF.

The chain joins TRBV25-1 to TRBJ2-1, with TRBD1 matching 7 bases. The CDR3 covers 15 residues. The V segment lost 3 bases and the J segment 2 bases; nucleotides outside the gene matches: 4. The V gene's germline CDR1 is MGHDK and CDR2 SYGVNS. The CDR3 region has the DNA TGTGCCAGCAGTGAGACAGGGAACCCCTACAATGAGCAGTTCTTC. Translated, it gives CASSETGNPYNEQFF.

The table lists this clonotype with a few counts. V is TRBV20-1 and J is TRBJ2-3, with unresolved D. This CDR3 contains 15 residues. CDR1 and CDR2 from the germline V gene are DFQATT and SNEGSKA (reference sequence). Trimming took 5 bases from V and 0 from J, leaving 15 bases between them. The CDR3 bases are TGCAGTGCTGGAGCCCCTCGTGCTAGCACAGATACGCAGTATTTT. As protein: CSAGAPRASTDTQYF.

This clonotype was seen ten or more times. The genes are TRBV12-3 or TRBV12-4 and TRBJ2-1; 7 bases fit TRBD2. V lost 7 bases to trimming and J lost 4 bases; unmatched junction nucleotides: 13. The CDR3 covers 16 residues. The CDR3 DNA reads as TGTGCCAGCATCCTAAACGCAGGACTAGTGTACAATGAGCAGTTCTTC. Its translation is CASILNAGLVYNEQFF.

The chain couples TRBV5-1 to TRBJ2-3, with D unclear. The V end lost 3 bases, the J end lost 4 bases, and 15 bases lay between the germline ends. The CDR3 totals 15 residues. Germline values: CDR1 SGHRS, CDR2 YFSETQ. This chain's CDR3 is CASSSENSGPDTQYF. The CDR3 DNA reads TGCGCCAGCAGCTCTGAAAATTCAGGCCCAGATACGCAGTATTTT.

This clonotype was observed a handful of times. The chain has TRBV20-1 and TRBJ2-1; D not resolved. V was trimmed by 4 bases and J by 2 bases, leaving 6 bases between them. Germline V gene data show CDR1 as DFQATT and CDR2 as SNEGSKA (reference sequence). The CDR3 totals 12 residues. The chain's CDR3 is CSATGAYNEQFF. In nucleotides, the CDR3 is TGCAGTGCTACTGGGGCCTACAATGAGCAGTTCTTC.

The chain couples TRBV12-5 to TRBJ2-1; 10 positions agree with TRBD2. CDR3 length: 14 residues. The germline V gene has CDR1 LGHNT and CDR2 FRNRAP. V was pared by 8 bases and J by 4 bases, with 5 bases of the junction left unmatched. CDR3 DNA sequence: TGTGCTAGTATAGCGGGAGGTCGATACAATGAGCAGTTCTTC. Its protein product is CASIAGGRYNEQFF.

This clonotype has a count of ten or more. The gene calls are TRBV27 and TRBJ2-3; D call uncertain. The CDR3 is 13 residues long. Trimming shortened V by 4 bases and J by 7 bases, and 12 bases separated the two germline ends. Germline V CDR1 and CDR2: MNHEY, SMNVEV (reference sequence). CDR3 nucleotides: TGTGCCAGCAGTTCGAGCCCTCCGAATACGCAGTATTTT. Translating gives CASSSSPPNTQYF.

The V and J genes are TRBV6-1 and TRBJ2-5, with TRBD1 matching over 8 bases. The CDR3 consists of 16 residues. Germline V gene lookup returns CDR1 MNHNS and CDR2 SASEGT. Trimming removed 5 bases from V and 1 base from J; junction bases left unmatched: 9. CDR3 nucleotides: TGTGCCAGCAGTCGACGACAGGGGCTTTCCCAAGAGACCCAGTACTTC. Translated, it gives CASSRRQGLSQETQYF.

The table lists this clonotype with many counts. This chain connects TRBV5-1 to TRBJ1-2; TRBD1 is a possible D gene (6 bases). CDR3 length equals 15 residues. The germline gives CDR1 SGHRS, CDR2 YFSETQ. V dropped 2 bases and J dropped 4 bases, with 15 bases sitting between them. CDR3 region: CASSFSDRTTYGYTF. The CDR3 DNA sequence: TGCGCCAGCAGCTTTTCCGACAGGACAACCTATGGCTACACCTTC.

This clonotype was found a few times. The gene calls are TRBV20-1 and TRBJ2-1, with 10 bases that match TRBD2. The V gene end was trimmed by 5 bases and the J gene end by 6 bases; junction bases not matched to a gene: 16. Germline CDR1 DFQATT, CDR2 SNEGSKA (reference sequence). The CDR3 is 17 residues long. The CDR3 is CSAGRLAGLLGGNEQFF. The DNA of the CDR3 is TGCAGTGCTGGAAGACTAGCGGGCCTCCTTGGGGGCAATGAGCAGTTCTTC.

This clonotype was found a few times. The V call is TRBV7-9, the J call TRBJ1-1; D may be TRBD1 (6 bases). Trimming pared 5 bases from V and 5 bases from J, leaving 15 bases between. Germline values: CDR1 SEHNR, CDR2 FQNEAQ (reference sequence). The CDR3 loop spans 14 amino acids. CDR3 DNA sequence: TGTGCCAGCAGCCCCTCAGGGGAAGGAACTGAAGCTTTCTTT. Its translation: CASSPSGEGTEAFF. The variable domain in full, completed from reference TRBV7-9 and TRBJ1-1, reads DTGVSQNPRHKITKRGQNVTFRCDPISEHNRLYWYRQTLGQGPEFLTYFQNEAQLEKSRLLSDRFSAERPKGSFSTLEIQRTEQGDSAMYLCASSPSGEGTEAFFGQGTRLTVV.

This clonotype appeared a few times. The CDR3 DNA sequence: TGTGCCAGCAGCCAGAGGACAGGGTTCAACACCGGGGAGCTGTTTTTT. As protein: CASSQRTGFNTGELFF. This chain uses TRBV3-1 with TRBJ2-2, with TRBD1 matching over 8 bases. CDR1 and CDR2 from the germline V gene are LGHDT and YNNKEL (reference sequence). This CDR3 comprises 16 residues. V shed 3 bases, J shed 2 bases, and the junction held 5 bases outside the gene matches.